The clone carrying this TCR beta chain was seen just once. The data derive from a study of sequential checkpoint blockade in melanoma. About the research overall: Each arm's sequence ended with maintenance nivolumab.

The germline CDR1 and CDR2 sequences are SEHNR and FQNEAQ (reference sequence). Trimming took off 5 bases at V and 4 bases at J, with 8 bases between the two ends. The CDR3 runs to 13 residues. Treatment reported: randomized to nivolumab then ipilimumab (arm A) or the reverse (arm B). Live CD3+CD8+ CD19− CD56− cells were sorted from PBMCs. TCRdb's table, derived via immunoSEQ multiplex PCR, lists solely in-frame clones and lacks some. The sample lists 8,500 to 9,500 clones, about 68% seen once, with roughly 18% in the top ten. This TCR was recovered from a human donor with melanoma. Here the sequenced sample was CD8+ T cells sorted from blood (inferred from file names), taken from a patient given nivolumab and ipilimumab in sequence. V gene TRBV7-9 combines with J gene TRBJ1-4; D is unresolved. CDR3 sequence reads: CASSLPDNEKLFF. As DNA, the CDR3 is TGTGCCAGCAGCCTCCCAGATAATGAAAAACTGTTTTTT.